This T cell receptor (beta chain) is from a study of naive and memory T cell subsets. Broader study findings: This RNA-based method may be sensitive to activation-related transcript changes.

An oligonucleotide containing a UMI was ligated to the 3' end of TCR cDNA. Whole blood, 2.5 ml, came from adult healthy volunteers. Cells were not sorted; total RNA input targeted roughly 1 to 1,100 ng. This clonotype was found a few times. Antigen specificity is unknown. The germline V and J ends were trimmed by 6 bases and 3 bases, with 18 bases remaining between them. From germline, CDR1 is SEHNR and CDR2 FQNEAQ (reference sequence). The CDR3 length is 15 residues. Ligated cDNA underwent four rounds of PCR with nested alpha and beta constant region primers and SP2. Alpha and beta constant region primers primed reverse transcription for blood and skin samples. TCRdb reprocessed the 5' RACE reads with MiXCR, giving one entry per CDR3 protein. The sample consists of around 30,000 distinct CDR3 sequences, 16% of them appearing once.

The chain is built from TRBV7-9 and TRBJ2-7; maybe TRBD1 (5 bases). The receptor's source is a female donor in good health. For the CDR3, the DNA is TGTGCCAGCAGTCCCCAGGGTGTCAGCATCTACGAGCAGTACTTC. Its protein is CASSPQGVSIYEQYF.